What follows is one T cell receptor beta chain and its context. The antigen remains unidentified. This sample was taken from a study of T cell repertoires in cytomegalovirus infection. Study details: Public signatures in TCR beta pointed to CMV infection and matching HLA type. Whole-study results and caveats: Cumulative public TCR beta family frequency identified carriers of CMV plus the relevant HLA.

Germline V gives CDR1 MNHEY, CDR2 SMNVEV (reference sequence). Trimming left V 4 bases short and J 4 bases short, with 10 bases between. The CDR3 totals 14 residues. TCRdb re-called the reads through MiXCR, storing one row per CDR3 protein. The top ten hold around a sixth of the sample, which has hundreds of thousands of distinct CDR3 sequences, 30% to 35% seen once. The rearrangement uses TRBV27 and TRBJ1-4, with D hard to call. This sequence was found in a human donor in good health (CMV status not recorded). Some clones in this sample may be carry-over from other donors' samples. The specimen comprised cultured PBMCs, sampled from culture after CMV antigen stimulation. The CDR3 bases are TGTGCCAGCAGTTGGGCGGGCGTTAATGAAAAACTGTTTTTT. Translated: CASSWAGVNEKLFF.